These 14 T cell receptor beta chains were sequenced from one sample in a study of blood T cell repertoires in COVID-19. Measured with immunoSEQ multiplex PCR; TCRdb has only the in-frame clones, and not every one. The sample carries around 78,000 clones, about 90% recorded once. Sequenced: peripheral blood. The receptors shown here come from a woman between 45 and 65 years old in a cohort sampled during active COVID-19.

This chain joins TRBV28 and TRBJ1-5, with 9 positions matching TRBD1. V lost 2 bases and J lost 4; bases outside the gene matches: 12. The CDR3 extends over 18 amino acids. Germline V gene sequence: CDR1 MDHEN, CDR2 SYDVKM. This chain's CDR3 is CASSLTRGGTGTNQPQHF. Here the CDR3 DNA reads TGTGCCAGCAGTTTAACCCGAGGCGGGACAGGGACGAATCAGCCCCAGCATTTT.

This clone has just one count. The CDR3 DNA sequence: TGTGCCAGCAGTGTTGGACTAGCGGGAGCCGCCGGGGAGCTGTTTTTT. Its translation: CASSVGLAGAAGELFF. The V call is TRBV6-1, the J call TRBJ2-2; TRBD2 agrees at 13 bases. V lost 4 bases and J lost 6; bases outside the gene matches: 5. Germline CDR1 reads MNHNS; CDR2 reads SASEGT. The CDR3 has 16 amino acids.

This clone was observed a handful of times. The chain uses TRBV7-9 and TRBJ1-3, with no clear D. V lost 0 bases and J 3 bases, leaving 12 bases between the germline ends. Germline CDR1 SEHNR, CDR2 FQNEAQ (reference sequence). The CDR3 extends over 16 amino acids. The CDR3 region has the DNA TGTGCCAGCAGCTTAGCGTCTGGGCCAGGTGGAAACACCATATATTTT. This gives the protein CASSLASGPGGNTIYF.

CDR3 region: CASSPKRGSGNQPQHF. The DNA of the CDR3 is TGTGCCAGCAGTCCCAAACGGGGTTCGGGCAATCAGCCCCAGCATTTT. V usage is TRBV28 and J usage is TRBJ1-5; D remains unclear. This CDR3 has 16 residues. Germline CDR1 MDHEN, CDR2 SYDVKM. The V gene lost 5 bases and the J gene lost 2 bases, with 16 bases spanning the gap.

The chain has TRBV6-5 and TRBJ2-1, with 10 bases matching TRBD2. The V segment lost 8 bases and the J segment 8 bases; nucleotides outside the gene matches: 12. Germline loops: CDR1 MNHEY, CDR2 SVGAGI. The CDR3 is 15 amino acids. The CDR3 DNA sequence: TGTGCCAGCGCTTACTCTAGCGGGAGAGGCGATGAGCAGTTCTTC. Translation gives CASAYSSGRGDEQFF.

This rearrangement joins TRBV7-9 to TRBJ1-1; 7 bases fit TRBD1. V lost 1 base and J lost 1; bases outside the gene matches: 0. This CDR3 spans 14 amino acids. Germline V gene sequence: CDR1 SEHNR, CDR2 FQNEAQ (reference sequence). DNA for the CDR3: TGTGCCAGCAGCTTAGGACAGGGGAACACTGAAGCTTTCTTT. Encoded protein: CASSLGQGNTEAFF. The full variable domain, in which reference TRBV7-9 and TRBJ1-1 provide the parts outside the CDR3, is DTGVSQNPRHKITKRGQNVTFRCDPISEHNRLYWYRQTLGQGPEFLTYFQNEAQLEKSRLLSDRFSAERPKGSFSTLEIQRTEQGDSAMYLCASSLGQGNTEAFFGQGTRLTVV.

The J gene is TRBJ2-3, the V gene TRBV18; D ambiguous. The CDR3 is 16 amino acids. Per germline, CDR1 KGHSH and CDR2 LQKENI. With 1 base removed from V and 0 bases from J, the gap between germline ends came to 11 bases. This CDR3 is CASSPLIGGSTDTQYF. The DNA of the CDR3 is TGTGCCAGCTCACCACTCATCGGCGGTAGCACAGATACGCAGTATTTT.

The chain couples TRBV19 to TRBJ1-4; D unresolved. Germline CDR1 is LNHDA and CDR2 is SQIVND (reference sequence). Between the trimmed V and J ends, which lost 4 bases and 6 bases, there was a span of 21 bases. This CDR3 contains 17 residues. CDR3 coding DNA: TGTGCCAGTAGTAGCGACGGGAGCCAAAGTGGTTATGAAAAACTGTTTTTT. As protein: CASSSDGSQSGYEKLFF.

The rearrangement links TRBV3-1 (or the pseudogene TRBV3-2) to TRBJ2-5; 12 positions match TRBD2. Germline CDR1 reads LGHDT; CDR2 reads YNNKEL (reference sequence). This CDR3 spans 16 amino acids. V lost 7 bases, J lost 5 bases, and 11 bases stayed unmatched. The CDR3 reads CASNALAGGRLETQYF. CDR3 bases: TGTGCCAGCAACGCACTAGCGGGAGGACGGTTGGAGACCCAGTACTTC.

The chain links TRBV19 to TRBJ2-7; tentatively, D is TRBD1 (6 bases). V lost 5 bases and J 0 bases, leaving 17 bases between the germline ends. CDR1 LNHDA and CDR2 SQIVND come from the germline V gene (reference sequence). The CDR3 has 16 amino acids. The CDR3 sequence: CASSRSGTGSSYEQYF. The CDR3 DNA reads TGTGCCAGTAGTCGGTCGGGAACAGGGAGCTCCTACGAGCAGTACTTC. Full variable domain (missing parts from reference TRBV19 and TRBJ2-7): DGGITQSPKYLFRKEGQNVTLSCEQNLNHDAMYWYRQDPGQGLRLIYYSQIVNDFQKGDIAEGYSVSREKKESFPLTVTSAQKNPTAFYLCASSRSGTGSSYEQYFGPGTRLTVT.

This clone was picked up one time. V gene TRBV9 combines with J gene TRBJ2-1; 7 positions match TRBD2. After removal of 0 bases from V and 5 bases from J, the junction contained 5 bases not matched to a gene. Germline CDR1 SGDLS, CDR2 YYNGEE. The CDR3 spans 15 residues. CDR3 loop: CASSVAGGPNNEQFF. DNA for the CDR3: TGTGCCAGCAGCGTAGCGGGAGGACCAAACAATGAGCAGTTCTTC.

The genes are TRBV7-3 and TRBJ2-1; perhaps TRBD2 as D (6 bases). Germline CDR1 is SGHTA and CDR2 is FQGTGA. The germline V and J ends were trimmed by 4 bases and 2 bases, with 12 bases remaining between them. The CDR3 runs 15 residues. The CDR3 spells CASSSAGGTYNEQFF. In DNA form, the CDR3 reads TGTGCCAGCAGCTCAGCCGGGGGAACCTACAATGAGCAGTTCTTC.

This chain links TRBV7-3 with TRBJ1-3; D gene uncertain. The length of the CDR3 is 14 residues. Germline lookup yields CDR1 SGHTA and CDR2 FQGTGA. Trimming cost V 2 bases and J 2 bases, with 7 bases left between them. CDR3 DNA: TGTGCCAGCAGCTTAGGAGGGACTGGAAACACCATATATTTT. Protein sequence: CASSLGGTGNTIYF.

The chain joins TRBV7-9 to TRBJ2-7; 7 nucleotides line up with TRBD2. Germline loops: CDR1 SEHNR, CDR2 FQNEAQ (reference sequence). J was trimmed by 0 bases and V by 6 bases; bases with no gene match: 8. CDR3 length: 15 residues. The CDR3 protein is CASRPLAYSSYEQYF. For the CDR3, the DNA is TGTGCCAGCAGGCCACTAGCGTATAGCTCCTACGAGCAGTACTTC.